These 5 T cell receptor beta chains came from one sample sequenced in a study of molecular identifiers for immune sequencing clone quantification. One entry per CDR3 protein results from TCRdb running MiXCR on the PCR reads. The table shows about 65,000 distinct CDR3 sequences, with less than 20% occurring only once. Input material: naive CD8+ T cells from blood, with Jurkat cell RNA spiked in. Subset of the sample: FACS-sorted CD8+CD4-CCR7+CD45RA+ naive T cells. The receptors originated from a human donor in good health. Some libraries in this study had Jurkat cell RNA spiked in.

This clonotype was counted at least ten times. The chain links TRBV4-1 to TRBJ1-6; a possible D gene is TRBD1 (5 bases). This CDR3 is built from 16 residues. The germline V gene encodes CDR1 MGHRA and CDR2 YSYEKL. Trimming pared 4 bases from V and 7 bases from J, leaving 17 bases between. CDR3 in amino acids: CASSLRWDWENSPLHF. Here the CDR3 DNA reads TGCGCCAGCAGCCTCCGATGGGACTGGGAAAATTCACCCCTCCACTTT.

With respect to this clonotype: One base away lies a much larger clone, so this may be a sequencing read error. The rearrangement uses TRBV7-2 and TRBJ2-3, with TRBD2 identical over 13 bases. The length of the CDR3 is 16 residues. Germline V gene lookup returns CDR1 SGHTA and CDR2 FQGNSA. V trimming: 5 bases; J trimming: 11 bases; junction bases outside the gene matches: 13. CDR3 bases: TGTGCCAGCAGCCTTAGGACTAGCGGGAGCCTCGGTAAGCAGTATTTT. This codes for CASSLRTSGSLGKQYF.

Ten or more counts support this clonotype. V is TRBV7-8 and J is TRBJ2-5; D unresolved. V was cut by 1 base and J by 1 base, with 4 bases left in between. The CDR3 totals 13 residues. Germline CDR1 is SGHVS and CDR2 is FQNEAQ. CDR3 in amino acids: CASSLGVQETQYF. Here the CDR3 DNA reads TGTGCCAGCAGCTTAGGGGTCCAAGAGACCCAGTACTTC.

This clonotype was seen more than once but under ten times. This chain joins TRBV12-3 or TRBV12-4 and TRBJ2-2; D remains unclear. V was pared by 4 bases and J by 5 bases, with 8 bases between. This CDR3 comprises 13 residues. CDR3 DNA sequence: TGTGCCAGCAGTTCATCGATAACCGGGGAGCTGTTTTTT. This sequence encodes CASSSSITGELFF.

Only a few counts were recorded for this clonotype. J is TRBJ2-7 and V is TRBV7-9; D is ambiguous. Germline assignment: CDR1 SEHNR and CDR2 FQNEAQ (reference sequence). V lost 3 bases and J lost 1, with 13 bases in between. The CDR3 loop spans 15 amino acids. As DNA, the CDR3 is TGTGCCAGCAGCTTGGCCGTGGGTGGATCCTACGAGCAGTACTTC. Its translation: CASSLAVGGSYEQYF.